This entry lists 32 T cell receptor beta chains sequenced from one sample in a study of shared clonotypes between healthy human individuals. Profiling relied on immunoSEQ multiplex PCR, and the TCRdb table lists in-frame clones only, not all of them. The table records about 670,000 clones, more than 70% of them present only once. The source material was memory CD4+ T cells sorted from blood. Sample subset: CD45RA-negative fraction. The receptors originated from a woman in her 30s in good health.

Points on this clone: This may be a read error, as it is one base from a much larger clone. The chain joins TRBV2 to TRBJ1-5; 9 bases align to TRBD1. This CDR3 contains 13 residues. Germline CDR1 and CDR2: SNHLY and FYNNEI. V was pared by 5 bases and J by 7 bases, with 3 bases of the junction left unmatched. CDR3 amino acids: CASSLTGGQPQHF. CDR3 sequence (DNA): TGTGCCAGCAGTTTGACAGGGGGACAGCCCCAGCATTTT.

The genes are TRBV2 and TRBJ1-5; no definite D call. V was clipped by 4 bases and J by 7 bases, with 8 bases between them. The CDR3 contains 12 residues. CDR1 SNHLY and CDR2 FYNNEI come from the germline V gene. CDR3 amino acids: CASSVMRQPQHF. DNA for the CDR3: TGTGCCAGCAGTGTCATGAGGCAGCCCCAGCATTTT. The variable domain in full, with the rest retrieved from reference TRBV2 and TRBJ1-5, is EPEVTQTPSHQVTQMGQEVILRCVPISNHLYFYWYRQILGQKVEFLVSFYNNEISEKSEIFDDQFSVERPDGSNFTLKIRSTKLEDSAMYFCASSVMRQPQHFGDGTRLSIL.

This rearrangement joins TRBV6-1 to TRBJ1-1; D might be TRBD1 (6 bases). The CDR3 is made up of 14 amino acids. Germline CDR1 MNHNS, CDR2 SASEGT. Trimming left V 6 bases short and J 1 base short, with 12 bases between. The CDR3 coding sequence is TGTGCCAGCAGACCGGGACAAAAGAACACTGAAGCTTTCTTT. Its translation: CASRPGQKNTEAFF.

The chain carries TRBV10-3 and TRBJ2-5, with TRBD1 matching 9 bases. CDR1 and CDR2 from the germline V gene are ENHRY and SYGVKD. V was pared by 5 bases and J by 4 bases, with 14 bases of the junction left unmatched. The CDR3 sequence is 17 residues long. CDR3 DNA sequence: TGTGCCATCAGTAACCTAGGTAGTCGGACAGGGGTAGAGACCCAGTACTTC. Its translation: CAISNLGSRTGVETQYF.

CDR3 DNA: TGTGCCATCAGTGGCCAGATCTACAATGAGCAGTTCTTC. It specifies CAISGQIYNEQFF. This chain uses TRBV10-3 with TRBJ2-1; unclear D gene. Germline V gene lookup returns CDR1 ENHRY and CDR2 SYGVKD. Trimming removed 4 bases at V and 3 bases at J, with 7 bases between. This CDR3 region has 13 residues.

A few counts support this clone. This rearrangement joins TRBV18 to TRBJ1-2; no clear D gene. The germline V gene encodes CDR1 KGHSH and CDR2 LQKENI. The CDR3 loop spans 12 amino acids. Trimming cost V 6 bases and J 8 bases, with 13 bases left between them. CDR3 residues: CASSQREGGYTF. CDR3 DNA: TGTGCCAGCTCTCAGCGGGAGGGCGGCTACACCTTC. Full variable domain (missing parts from reference TRBV18 and TRBJ1-2): NAGVMQNPRHLVRRRGQEARLRCSPMKGHSHVYWYRQLPEEGLKFMVYLQKENIIDESGMPKERFSAEFPKEGPSILRIQQVVRGDSAAYFCASSQREGGYTFGSGTRLTVV.

The chain recombines TRBV4-1 with TRBJ2-5; 11 nucleotides line up with TRBD2. Losses at the gene ends were 6 bases for V and 5 bases for J; bases not matched to a gene: 5. This CDR3 has 14 residues. The germline CDR1 and CDR2 sequences are MGHRA and YSYEKL. CDR3: CASRPLAGGETQYF. The CDR3 DNA follows: TGCGCCAGCAGGCCTCTAGCGGGAGGTGAGACCCAGTACTTC.

As DNA, the CDR3 is TGTGCCAGCAGCTTAACCGAGCTGAACACTGAAGCTTTCTTT. Protein sequence: CASSLTELNTEAFF. The chain has TRBV7-2 and TRBJ1-1; D gene uncertain. Trimming stripped 2 bases from V and 0 bases from J, with 7 bases between. This CDR3 contains 14 residues. CDR1 is SGHTA and CDR2 is FQGNSA in the germline V gene.

The chain employs TRBV29-1 and TRBJ1-1, with D unclear. The CDR3 is 13 residues long. Germline V gene sequence: CDR1 SQVTM, CDR2 ANQGSEA. V lost 5 bases and J 5 bases, leaving 15 bases between the germline ends. The DNA of the CDR3 is TGCAGCGTTATTCGGGTAGTGGGGACTGAAGCTTTCTTT. Translated: CSVIRVVGTEAFF.

This sequence joins TRBV7-8 and TRBJ1-5; the D is unclear. V was cut by 11 bases and J by 6 bases, with 20 bases left in between. CDR3 length equals 14 residues. Per the germline V gene, CDR1 is SGHVS and CDR2 is FQNEAQ. CDR3: CAPSPAPGAQPQHF. In DNA, the CDR3 is TGTGCCCCCAGCCCAGCCCCCGGCGCTCAGCCCCAGCATTTT.

The V and J genes are TRBV6-6 and TRBJ1-3, with D unclear. Trimming removed 8 bases from V and 0 bases from J, with 11 bases in between. CDR1 and CDR2 from the germline V gene are MNHNY and SVGAGI (reference sequence). The CDR3 is 14 amino acids. The CDR3 here is CASHPGSSGNTIYF. The CDR3 DNA follows: TGTGCCAGCCATCCCGGGAGCTCTGGAAACACCATATATTTT.

V is TRBV28 and J is TRBJ2-3; D not certain. Germline CDR1 is MDHEN and CDR2 is SYDVKM. This CDR3 comprises 13 residues. V gave up 7 bases and J gave up 1 base, with 9 bases separating them. DNA for the CDR3: TGTGCCAGCAACTTCGTAGGCACAGATACGCAGTATTTT. This encodes CASNFVGTDTQYF. Full variable domain (outside the CDR3, taken from reference TRBV28 and TRBJ2-3): DVKVTQSSRYLVKRTGEKVFLECVQDMDHENMFWYRQDPGLGLRLIYFSYDVKMKEKGDIPEGYSVSREKKERFSLILESASTNQTSMYLCASNFVGTDTQYFGPGTRLTVL.

This clone was recorded once. This is likely an artifact of a read error, given a far larger clone one base away. This chain joins TRBV28 and TRBJ1-1; D not certain. Trimming pared 6 bases from V and 3 bases from J, leaving 5 bases between. CDR1 is MDHEN and CDR2 is SYDVKM in the germline V gene. The CDR3 covers 11 residues. DNA for the CDR3: TGTGCCAGCAGCCTTCACACTGAAGCTTTCTTT. Its translation is CASSLHTEAFF.

Turning to this clone: Different DNA sequences within this sample yield the same CDR3. The chain uses TRBV19 and TRBJ2-1; TRBD1 is a possible D gene (5 bases). From germline, CDR1 is LNHDA and CDR2 SQIVND (reference sequence). Trimming cost V 3 bases and J 8 bases, with 14 bases left between them. CDR3 length: 14 amino acids. The CDR3: CASSIQGLVDEQFF. The CDR3 nucleotides read TGTGCCAGTAGTATTCAGGGATTGGTAGATGAGCAGTTCTTC.

The table lists this clone with many counts. J is TRBJ1-4 and V is TRBV6-1, with D possibly being TRBD1 (5 bases). The CDR3 has 14 residues. Trimming cost V 5 bases and J 4 bases, with 11 bases left between them. CDR1 is MNHNS and CDR2 is SASEGT in the germline V gene. CDR3 sequence (DNA): TGTGCCAGCAGTAGGGGAGGGGTTAATGAAAAACTGTTTTTT. This encodes CASSRGGVNEKLFF.

The genes are TRBV5-6 and TRBJ2-3; D is ambiguous. The germline gives CDR1 SGHDT, CDR2 YYEEEE. The CDR3 is made up of 16 amino acids. The V end lost 0 bases, the J end lost 0 bases, and 11 bases lay between the germline ends. The DNA of the CDR3 is TGTGCCAGCAGCTTGGGACGACCGACTAGCACAGATACGCAGTATTTT. This codes for CASSLGRPTSTDTQYF.

This clone came up a few times. V and J are TRBV5-1 and TRBJ2-3; D gene ambiguous. This CDR3 has 14 amino acids. Deletions cut 0 bases from V and 4 bases from J, with 9 bases between. Germline assignment: CDR1 SGHRS and CDR2 YFSETQ. The CDR3 DNA is TGCGCCAGCAGCTTGGGTCAGGATGCAGATACGCAGTATTTT. Protein sequence: CASSLGQDADTQYF.

Of note for this clone: This sample includes further DNA sequences coding for the same CDR3. The chain uses TRBV18 and TRBJ2-7; 8 nucleotides match TRBD1. The CDR3 consists of 14 residues. Germline CDR1 and CDR2: KGHSH and LQKENI. V lost 3 bases to trimming and J lost 2 bases; unmatched junction nucleotides: 3. The CDR3 DNA reads as TGTGCCAGCTCACCCCGACAGGGGACCTACGAGCAGTACTTC. This translates into CASSPRQGTYEQYF.

V usage is TRBV6-1 and J usage is TRBJ1-5; no clear D. The CDR3 length is 13 residues. Trimming shortened V by 7 bases and J by 0 bases, and 7 bases separated the two germline ends. Germline V lookup: CDR1 MNHNS, CDR2 SASEGT. CDR3: CASNFYSNQPQHF. In DNA form, the CDR3 reads TGTGCCAGCAACTTTTATAGCAATCAGCCCCAGCATTTT.

V gene TRBV27 combines with J gene TRBJ2-7; D gene unclear. Germline CDR1 is MNHEY and CDR2 is SMNVEV (reference sequence). V lost 10 bases and J 0 bases, leaving 19 bases between the germline ends. The CDR3 covers 15 residues. The CDR3 DNA follows: TGTGCCACCTCGAGCCCCCTCTTTCGCTCCTACGAGCAGTACTTC. Translated: CATSSPLFRSYEQYF.

In DNA form, the CDR3 reads TGCGCCAGCAGCTTATCTGGGGAAGCTAACTATGGCTACACCTTC. Its translation: CASSLSGEANYGYTF. The V gene is TRBV5-1, the J gene TRBJ1-2; D unresolved. This CDR3 has 15 amino acids. V was clipped by 2 bases and J by 0 bases, with 11 bases between them. Germline CDR1 reads SGHRS; CDR2 reads YFSETQ. Drawing the rest from reference TRBV5-1 and TRBJ1-2, the complete variable domain is KAGVTQTPRYLIKTRGQQVTLSCSPISGHRSVSWYQQTPGQGLQFLFEYFSETQRNKGNFPGRFSGRQFSNSRSEMNVSTLELGDSALYLCASSLSGEANYGYTFGSGTRLTVV.

This clone occurred many times. The chain carries TRBV5-1 and TRBJ2-2; TRBD2 agrees at 9 bases. Germline V lookup: CDR1 SGHRS, CDR2 YFSETQ. The V gene end was trimmed by 3 bases and the J gene end by 0 bases; junction bases not matched to a gene: 6. The CDR3 has 17 amino acids. The CDR3 loop reads CASSWSSGSPNTGELFF. The CDR3 DNA sequence: TGCGCCAGCAGCTGGAGTAGCGGGAGTCCGAACACCGGGGAGCTGTTTTTT. The full variable domain, its missing parts supplied by reference TRBV5-1 and TRBJ2-2, is KAGVTQTPRYLIKTRGQQVTLSCSPISGHRSVSWYQQTPGQGLQFLFEYFSETQRNKGNFPGRFSGRQFSNSRSEMNVSTLELGDSALYLCASSWSSGSPNTGELFFGEGSRLTVL.

This clone was seen only once. This chain connects TRBV7-9 to TRBJ2-5; D might be TRBD2 (6 bases). The CDR3 is made up of 14 amino acids. V was pared by 0 bases and J by 5 bases, with 10 bases between. Germline lookup yields CDR1 SEHNR and CDR2 FQNEAQ (reference sequence). For the CDR3, the DNA is TGTGCCAGCAGCTTAGCCGAGCTAGCGGAGACCCAGTACTTC. This sequence encodes CASSLAELAETQYF.

This sequence joins TRBV30 and TRBJ2-5, with D perhaps assigned TRBD1 or TRBD2 (7 bases each). The germline V and J ends were trimmed by 0 bases and 6 bases, with 17 bases remaining between them. This CDR3 contains 15 residues. The germline V gene has CDR1 GTSNPN and CDR2 SVGIG (reference sequence). The chain's CDR3 is CAWSVRLAGGKTQYF. CDR3 DNA: TGTGCCTGGAGTGTACGACTAGCAGGGGGGAAGACCCAGTACTTC.

The chain recombines TRBV5-1 with TRBJ2-1, with no clear D. Trimming removed 10 bases at V and 1 base at J, with 15 bases between. There are 14 residues in the CDR3. Germline V gene data show CDR1 as SGHRS and CDR2 as YFSETQ. Here the CDR3 DNA reads TGCGCCGCCCCGGGCGCCTATTCCTACAATGAGCAGTTCTTC. Translated, it gives CAAPGAYSYNEQFF.

This clone came up a few times. The chain links TRBV19 to TRBJ2-5; 10 bases fit TRBD2. Germline CDR1 is LNHDA and CDR2 is SQIVND (reference sequence). With 2 bases clipped from V and 2 bases from J, the junction kept 5 bases outside the gene matches. The CDR3 extends over 16 amino acids. The CDR3 region is CASSIIGLAAQETQYF. The CDR3 DNA reads TGTGCCAGTAGTATAATTGGACTAGCGGCGCAAGAGACCCAGTACTTC.

The CDR3 DNA sequence: TGCGCCAGCAGCTTGGGACCTGGACAGGGAAACAATGAGCAGTTCTTC. Translating gives CASSLGPGQGNNEQFF. The chain links TRBV5-1 to TRBJ2-1; 8 bases are shared with TRBD1. The CDR3 contains 16 residues. Germline V lookup: CDR1 SGHRS, CDR2 YFSETQ. Germline trimming cut 0 bases from V and 5 bases from J; bases unmatched to any gene: 7.

The chain joins TRBV5-6 to TRBJ2-1; 10 nucleotides align to TRBD2. The CDR3 extends over 18 amino acids. V was pared by 4 bases and J by 6 bases, with 16 bases of the junction left unmatched. In germline, CDR1 is SGHDT, CDR2 YYEEEE. The CDR3 DNA reads as TGTGCCAGCAGCCCCGTGGGGAGCGGGAGGGCTATATTCAATGAGCAGTTCTTC. This encodes CASSPVGSGRAIFNEQFF.

As DNA, the CDR3 is TGTGCCAGCAGTTCACCTCTAGCGGGGATCTACAATGAGCAGTTCTTC. Its protein product is CASSSPLAGIYNEQFF. This rearrangement joins TRBV27 to TRBJ2-1; the match to TRBD2 covers 9 bases. Losses at the gene ends were 4 bases for V and 3 bases for J; bases not matched to a gene: 7. The CDR3 covers 16 residues. CDR1 is MNHEY, CDR2 SMNVEV, per germline (reference sequence).

This chain links TRBV28 with TRBJ2-1; 13 bases line up with TRBD2. Trimming removed 7 bases from V and 0 bases from J; junction bases left unmatched: 9. The length of the CDR3 is 18 residues. CDR1 is MDHEN, CDR2 SYDVKM, per germline. This chain's CDR3 is CASTPTSGRLSSYNEQFF. The DNA for the CDR3 is TGTGCCAGCACCCCGACTAGCGGGAGGCTCAGCTCCTACAATGAGCAGTTCTTC.

The chain links TRBV18 to TRBJ2-6; maybe TRBD1 (6 bases). This CDR3 has 15 residues. The germline CDR1 and CDR2 sequences are KGHSH and LQKENI. Trimming cost V 5 bases and J 2 bases, with 10 bases left between them. CDR3 amino acids: CASSEQGAGANVLTF. CDR3 coding DNA: TGTGCCAGCTCAGAACAGGGAGCTGGGGCCAACGTCCTGACTTTC.

For the CDR3, the DNA is TGCAGCTCACGAGAGGCCCTCACAGATACGCAGTATTTT. It encodes CSSREALTDTQYF. This chain joins TRBV29-1 and TRBJ2-3; D unclear. The CDR3 contains 13 residues. Germline V lookup: CDR1 SQVTM, CDR2 ANQGSEA. V lost 8 bases, J lost 2 bases, and 14 bases lay in between.